A selection of T cell receptor beta chains follows, all from one sample in a study of blood T cell repertoires in COVID-19. The data were produced by immunoSEQ multiplex PCR, yet TCRdb's version contains in-frame clones alone and is incomplete. The table records 54,000 or so clones, around 83% of them present only once. The specimen sequenced was peripheral blood. The receptor set was obtained from a woman over 75 with acute or convalescent COVID-19. Both conserved end residues are part of each CDR3. D genes are given only for firm matches. Rows give clone size only sometimes, using once, few, many, or a class for an expanded clone.

D,size,J,V,DNA,CDR3
.,.,TRBJ1-3,TRBV7-2,TGTGCCAGCAGCTTATTGGCAGGGCCAGGAAACACCATATATTTT,CASSLLAGPGNTIYF
TRBD1,.,TRBJ1-1,TRBV6-2/TRBV6-3,TGTGCCAGCAGCCGAAAGGACAGGGGGTCGGCTTTCTTT,CASSRKDRGSAFF
TRBD2,.,TRBJ2-7,TRBV13,TGTGCCCCCGGTTACCCGGGACTAGCGGGAGAGTACGAGCAGTACTTC,CAPGYPGLAGEYEQYF
TRBD1,.,TRBJ2-5,TRBV5-1,TGCGCCAGCAGCCGACCGGGACAGGGTTCGGCGACCCAGTACTTC,CASSRPGQGSATQYF
.,few,TRBJ2-1,TRBV6-5,TGTGCCAGCAGCCGGGGCTACAATGAGCAGTTCTTC,CASSRGYNEQFF
.,.,TRBJ2-7,TRBV27,TGTGCCAGCAGCCTTACCGTAGCTGCGGACGAGCAGTACTTC,CASSLTVAADEQYF
TRBD1,.,TRBJ2-7,TRBV7-3,TGTGCCAGCAGTTACGGCGGGACAGGGGGCCACGAGCAGTACTTC,CASSYGGTGGHEQYF
TRBD1,once,TRBJ2-7,TRBV7-3,TGTGCCAGCAGCTTGGGACAGGGATTAGGCGAGCAGTACTTC,CASSLGQGLGEQYF
TRBD2,.,TRBJ2-7,TRBV5-1,TGCGCCAGCAGCTCGGGACTAGCGGGAGGGGACGAGCAGTACTTC,CASSSGLAGGDEQYF
TRBD1,once,TRBJ2-7,TRBV10-3,TGTGCCGTCTCCGGGACAGACTACGAGCAGTACTTC,CAVSGTDYEQYF
TRBD1,.,TRBJ1-2,TRBV19,TGTGCCAGTACACACCGGGACAGGGCCTATGGCTACACCTTC,CASTHRDRAYGYTF
.,.,TRBJ2-1,TRBV5-4,TGTGCCAGCAGCTCCGACCCCGCAGCTAGGGAGCAGTTCTTC,CASSSDPAAREQFF
.,once,TRBJ1-1,TRBV2,TGTGCCAGCAGTTCATCAGGGTACGGTGAAGCTTTCTTT,CASSSSGYGEAFF
TRBD1,once,TRBJ1-4,TRBV13,TGTGCCAGCAGCTCGACCCGGGACAGGGTAAATGAAAAACTGTTTTTT,CASSSTRDRVNEKLFF
TRBD2,.,TRBJ2-5,TRBV7-3,TGTGCCAGCAGCCCTTTCGGGGGGGGACAAGAGACCCAGTACTTC,CASSPFGGGQETQYF
.,.,TRBJ1-2,TRBV5-1,TGCGCCAGCAGCTTGGCCCCAGGGGACCGTGGCTACACCTTC,CASSLAPGDRGYTF
.,once,TRBJ2-7,TRBV3-1/TRBV3-2,TGTGCCAGCAGCCAAGATTTCAGGGGCGAGCAGTACTTC,CASSQDFRGEQYF
TRBD2,.,TRBJ2-7,TRBV7-9,TGTGCCAGCAGCTTACTCGGGGTAAAAGCGGGAGGTTACGAGCAGTACTTC,CASSLLGVKAGGYEQYF
TRBD1,few,TRBJ1-3,TRBV9,TGTGCCAGCAGCGTAAGGGCACAGGGGACTGGAAACACCATATATTTT,CASSVRAQGTGNTIYF
TRBD2,.,TRBJ2-3,TRBV11-2,TGTGCCAGCAGTACAGTAGCGGGGGCCACAGATACGCAGTATTTT,CASSTVAGATDTQYF
.,.,TRBJ1-2,TRBV13,TGTGCCAGCAGCTTAACACAGAGCTATGGCTACACCTTC,CASSLTQSYGYTF
TRBD2,.,TRBJ2-4,TRBV7-7,TGTGCTAGCAGCTTGAGAGCGGGGGTCAAAAACATTCAGTACTTC,CASSLRAGVKNIQYF
.,.,TRBJ2-7,TRBV9,TGTGCCAGCAGCGTAGTGGACACCGGAGCCTACGAGCAGTACTTC,CASSVVDTGAYEQYF
TRBD1,.,TRBJ1-4,TRBV9,TGTGCCAGCAGCCCTAGGACAGGGCTTGCAACTAATGAAAAACTGTTTTTT,CASSPRTGLATNEKLFF
TRBD2,.,TRBJ2-3,TRBV3-1/TRBV3-2,TGTGCCAGCAGCCCCCGGGGGGGGAGCACAGATACGCAGTATTTT,CASSPRGGSTDTQYF
TRBD2,once,TRBJ2-1,TRBV5-8,TGTGCCAGCAGCCGGACTAGCGGGGGTAGCAATGAGCAGTTCTTC,CASSRTSGGSNEQFF
.,.,TRBJ2-1,TRBV2,TGTGCCAGCAGTGAGGCGGGACCCCGCTCCTTCTTC,CASSEAGPRSFF
.,.,TRBJ2-7,TRBV12-3/TRBV12-4,TGTGCCAGCGGTAGTAAATACGAGCAGTACTTC,CASGSKYEQYF
TRBD1,.,TRBJ1-2,TRBV6-5,TGTGCCAGCAGAATGACAGGGGGGAACTATGGCTACACCTTC,CASRMTGGNYGYTF
.,.,TRBJ2-7,TRBV9,TGTGCCAGCAGCGTAGCCGGGATTGGCAACGAGCAGTACTTC,CASSVAGIGNEQYF
TRBD1,few,TRBJ1-2,TRBV14,TGTGCCAGCAGCCTTAGGACAGGGTGGTTGAACGGCTACACCTTC,CASSLRTGWLNGYTF
.,.,TRBJ1-1,TRBV5-1,TGCGCCAGCAGCTCGGTATTGAACACTGAAGCTTTCTTT,CASSSVLNTEAFF
.,.,TRBJ1-2,TRBV7-9,TGTGCCAGCAGCTTACTACAGACCAACTATGGCTACACCTTC,CASSLLQTNYGYTF
TRBD1,.,TRBJ2-7,TRBV30,TGTGCCTGGAGTTCAGGGGGCTACGAGCAGTACTTC,CAWSSGGYEQYF
TRBD1,few,TRBJ2-5,TRBV7-2,TGTGCCAGCAGCTTAGGGTTCGGACAGGGGCAAGAGACCCAGTACTTC,CASSLGFGQGQETQYF
TRBD1,.,TRBJ1-4,TRBV18,TGTGCCAGCTCACCATTAGGCACAGGGGGCCCTAATGAAAAACTGTTTTTT,CASSPLGTGGPNEKLFF
TRBD2,.,TRBJ2-7,TRBV7-2,TGTGCCAGCAGCCTAGATCGTAGCGGGTCCTACGAGCAGTACTTC,CASSLDRSGSYEQYF
TRBD1,.,TRBJ2-5,TRBV3-1/TRBV3-2,TGTGCCAGCAGCCCGCCCGGACAGGAAGAGACCCAGTACTTC,CASSPPGQEETQYF
TRBD1,.,TRBJ1-4,TRBV6-5,TGTGCCAGCAGGGGGGAGACAGGGATTAGTGAAAAACTGTTTTTT,CASRGETGISEKLFF
TRBD1,few,TRBJ1-2,TRBV29-1,TGCAGCGTTGTTGACAGGGAAGATGGCTACACCTTC,CSVVDREDGYTF
.,.,TRBJ1-5,TRBV4-1,TGCGCCAGCAGCCCAGACGGGGTGGATCAGCCCCAGCATTTT,CASSPDGVDQPQHF
TRBD1,.,TRBJ2-7,TRBV7-2,TGTGCCAGCAGCTTAGCAGGACAGGGAATGGCGTCCGAGCAGTACTTC,CASSLAGQGMASEQYF
.,once,TRBJ2-5,TRBV28,TGTGCCAGCAGTTTCACCGGGGGAAGGGAGACCCAGTACTTC,CASSFTGGRETQYF
.,.,TRBJ1-2,TRBV7-9,TGTGCCAGCAGACGGACCGAGGGGGACTATGGCTACACCTTC,CASRRTEGDYGYTF
.,few,TRBJ2-6,TRBV27,TGTGCCAGCAGTTTAAGTGCGGGCTTTGGGGCCAACGTCCTGACTTTC,CASSLSAGFGANVLTF
TRBD1,few,TRBJ1-6,TRBV7-2,TGTGCCAGCAGCGGACGACAGGGTGGGCCACCCCTCCACTTT,CASSGRQGGPPLHF
.,once,TRBJ2-7,TRBV21-1,TGTGCCAGCAGCAAAGCGAGGGAGCAGTACTTC,CASSKAREQYF
TRBD1,.,TRBJ1-1,TRBV15,TGTGCCACCAGCAGAGATTTGGACAGGGATGCTTTCTTT,CATSRDLDRDAFF
TRBD1,.,TRBJ1-3,TRBV7-2,TGTGCCAGCACCCTGAAGAGGGGAAGACAGGGACCCATATATTTT,CASTLKRGRQGPIYF
TRBD1,.,TRBJ1-2,TRBV2,TGTGCCAGCAGTGGACAGGGACTCGTAATTCGAGGCTACACCTTC,CASSGQGLVIRGYTF
TRBD1,few,TRBJ1-2,TRBV6-5,TGTGCCAGCAGAGTCATCCCGGGACAGAACTATGGCTACACCTTC,CASRVIPGQNYGYTF
TRBD1,.,TRBJ2-7,TRBV28,TGTGCCAGCAGTTTAGACAGGGTAGTGGACGAGCAGTACTTC,CASSLDRVVDEQYF
.,once,TRBJ2-7,TRBV7-9,TGTGCCAGCAGCTTGCGACAGGTCCACGAGCAGTACTTC,CASSLRQVHEQYF
.,few,TRBJ2-3,TRBV19,TGTGCCAGTAGTATAATGGGCGCCTCTAGCACAGATACGCAGTATTTT,CASSIMGASSTDTQYF
TRBD2,.,TRBJ2-1,TRBV5-1,TGCGCCAGCAGCTTGGCTCCCGGGACTAGCGGGAGATACAAGGCCTACAATGAGCAGTTCTTC,CASSLAPGTSGRYKAYNEQFF